A selection of T cell receptor beta chains follows, all from one sample in a study of blood T cell repertoires in COVID-19. Sequencing used immunoSEQ multiplex PCR; TCRdb keeps in-frame clones, though not all of them. This table holds just under 90,000 clones, 88% found once. Source material: peripheral blood. The source is a man in his 60s with acute or convalescent COVID-19. Each CDR3 is given with its conserved first and last residue. Fields, in order: V gene, D gene, J gene, CDR3 protein, CDR3 DNA. The D gene is left open where the match is weak.

>TRBV19|NA|TRBJ2-5
CASSTGNQETQYF
TGTGCCAGTAGTACAGGGAATCAAGAGACCCAGTACTTC
>TRBV10-3|TRBD2|TRBJ2-3
CAIRSSGGTISSTDTQYF
TGTGCCATCAGGAGTAGCGGGGGTACCATATCAAGCACAGATACGCAGTATTTT
>TRBV6-5|NA|TRBJ2-7
CASRPGQPLEQYF
TGTGCCAGCAGGCCGGGACAACCCCTCGAGCAGTACTTC
>TRBV14|NA|TRBJ2-5
CASSQDLPYQETQYF
TGTGCCAGCAGCCAAGACCTTCCGTACCAAGAGACCCAGTACTTC
>TRBV5-1|TRBD1|TRBJ1-1
CASSREGQGSTEAFF
TGCGCCAGCAGCCGGGAGGGACAGGGGTCGACTGAAGCTTTCTTT
>TRBV14|NA|TRBJ2-1
CASSQVRGGYEQFF
TGTGCCAGCAGCCAGGTCCGTGGCGGCTATGAGCAGTTCTTC
>TRBV9|NA|TRBJ2-1
CASSVGVSVYNEQFF
TGTGCCAGCAGCGTAGGAGTTAGCGTCTACAATGAGCAGTTCTTC
>TRBV9|TRBD1|TRBJ1-3
CASSVGTGVDTIYF
TGTGCCAGCAGCGTTGGGACAGGTGTCGACACCATATATTTT
>TRBV7-9|NA|TRBJ2-3
CASSLFRGDTQYF
TGTGCCAGCAGCTTATTTAGGGGGGATACGCAGTATTTT
>TRBV10-1|TRBD2|TRBJ2-1
CASSSTSGRTFGEQFF
TGCGCCAGCAGCTCGACTAGCGGGAGGACATTCGGTGAGCAGTTCTTC